This T cell receptor (beta chain) was sequenced for a study of T cells in Graves' hyperthyroidism and ophthalmopathy. The TCR beta CDR3 regions underwent amplification using RNA transcripts as the source. Initially, a first-round RT-PCR of the TCR CDR3 employed the HTBI primer set. One entry per CDR3 protein, called by TCRdb with MiXCR from the multiplex PCR reads. The sample lists 560,000 or so distinct CDR3 sequences, about half occurring once. Regarding this clonotype: Antigen: not known.

CDR1 and CDR2 from the germline V gene are MGHDK and SYGVNS. The CDR3 loop spans 13 amino acids. V lost 7 bases and J lost 7; bases outside the gene matches: 8. Study outcomes and limitations: Ophthalmopathy was predicted by the model a median of approximately 6.6 months ahead of onset.

The chain recombines TRBV25-1 with TRBJ1-2; TRBD1 matches at 8 bases. This receptor was taken from a woman aged 18-29 years with Graves' hyperthyroidism. Input material: peripheral blood or thyroid tissue (not recorded which). This CDR3 is CASMMTGAGGYTF. In DNA, the CDR3 is TGTGCCAGCATGATGACAGGGGCGGGTGGCTACACCTTC.